This T cell receptor (beta chain) originates from a study of cytomegalovirus exposure and HLA in healthy donors. PCR was performed using 60 Vbeta and 13 Jbeta primers. Libraries were prepared by immunoSEQ multiplex PCR; TCRdb keeps only in-frame clonotypes and omits some of them. The table has 150,000 or so clones, around 79% seen once. The sequence was obtained from a man aged 40-55 years in good health and CMV-seropositive. Sequencing was performed on PBMCs.

The CDR3 protein is CASLSNWDFGETQYF. The DNA of the CDR3 is TGTGCCAGTCTTAGCAACTGGGACTTCGGAGAGACCCAGTACTTC. This chain uses TRBV28 with TRBJ2-5; a possible D gene is TRBD2 (6 bases). The V end was cut by 9 bases, the J end by 4 bases, with 21 bases between. The CDR3 is made up of 15 amino acids. Germline V gives CDR1 MDHEN, CDR2 SYDVKM.